What follows is one TCR beta chain and its context. No antigen is known for it. No quality values exist for individual bases; no much larger clone is one base distant. The sample comes from a study of T cell changes during pregnancy in multiple sclerosis (dated by TCRdb to between 2017 and 2020). With respect to the entire study: Changes in the T cell repertoire over the course of pregnancy were examined in this study in women with multiple sclerosis.

Preparation of the library involved the immunoSEQ multiplex PCR assay. This immuneACCESS table, as held by TCRdb, lists in-frame sequences with V and J called but not all clones. Of the missing ones, under half trace to an unresolved V gene in checked studies; the others have no known cause. In all, the sample holds 90,000 to 100,000 clones, and roughly 90% of those were seen once. Less than 2% of the sample rests with the top ten. The germline V gene yields MDHEN for CDR1 and SYDVKM for CDR2. V is shortened by 5 bases, J by 6 bases, and the region joining them spans 13 bases. The CDR3 starts with the cysteine, ends with the phenylalanine, and has 14 residues. Just the 42-base CDR3 DNA is kept, in frame starting at base 1.

The chain is encoded by TRBV28 joined to TRBJ1-4, with a weak D call of TRBD1 (5 bases match). The sequence came from a female donor with multiple sclerosis, enrolled in a pregnancy study. The starting material was peripheral blood, obtained in the first trimester of pregnancy. CDR3 protein: CASSPSAGYEKLFF. The DNA is TGTGCCAGCAGTCCGAGCGCAGGGTATGAAAAACTGTTTTTT.